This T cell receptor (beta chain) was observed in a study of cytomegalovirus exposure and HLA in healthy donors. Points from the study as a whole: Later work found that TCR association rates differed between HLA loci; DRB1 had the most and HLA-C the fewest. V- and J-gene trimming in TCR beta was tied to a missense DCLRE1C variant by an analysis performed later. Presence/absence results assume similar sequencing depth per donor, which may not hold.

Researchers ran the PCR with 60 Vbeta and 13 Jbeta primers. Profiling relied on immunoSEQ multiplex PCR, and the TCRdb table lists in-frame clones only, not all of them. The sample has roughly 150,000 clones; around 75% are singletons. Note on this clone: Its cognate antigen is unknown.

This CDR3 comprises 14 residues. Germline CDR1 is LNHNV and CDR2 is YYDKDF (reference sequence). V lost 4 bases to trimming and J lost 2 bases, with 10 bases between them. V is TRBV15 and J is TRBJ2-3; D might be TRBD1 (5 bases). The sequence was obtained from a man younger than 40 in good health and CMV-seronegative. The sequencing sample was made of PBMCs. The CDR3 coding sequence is TGTGCCACCAGCAATCAGGGAAACACAGATACGCAGTATTTT. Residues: CATSNQGNTDTQYF.